This TCR beta chain was obtained from a study of blood T cells in healthy people across ages. Then a second PCR, running about 6 to 12 cycles, was carried out with a sample-barcoded 5' primer and a J-beta primer mix. TCRdb passed the 5' RACE reads through MiXCR, listing each CDR3 protein once. The sample includes around 1,500,000 distinct CDR3 sequences, around 42% of them seen just once. Notes on the study in general: Compared with aged donors, long-lived donors showed fewer expanded clones, suggesting selection. In these data, TCR beta diversity tracked strongly with naive T cell percentage. TCR beta diversity per million T cells fell roughly linearly with age.

There are a few counts of this clonotype. Its specificity is unknown. The sample was blood. The clonotype comes from a woman in her late teens or twenties in good health.

The CDR3 nucleotides read TGTGCCAGCAGCCTACAAGCGGGAACGACCCAAGAGACCCAGTACTTC. This sequence encodes CASSLQAGTTQETQYF. The chain combines TRBV7-2 with TRBJ2-5, with 7 nucleotides matching TRBD2. Per germline, CDR1 SGHTA and CDR2 FQGNSA. The CDR3 is 16 residues long. The J segment lost 1 base and the V segment lost 5 bases, leaving 10 bases of the junction unmatched.